The 27 T cell receptor beta chains given below trace back to one sample, sequenced in a study of beta chain features in type 1 diabetes. The whole isolated RNA underwent reverse transcription, so sequencing captured expressed TCRB transcripts. TCRdb keeps only in-frame clones here, not all; method: immunoSEQ multiplex PCR. The sample carries about 110,000 clones, roughly 40% recorded once. The sample taken for sequencing was stem cell memory CD4+ T cells from blood. These receptors all stem from a woman aged 18-29 years in good health.

This clone has a handful of counts. The genes are TRBV30 and TRBJ1-1; perhaps TRBD1 as D (5 bases). The ends were cut back, 0 bases at V and 6 bases at J, with 14 bases in the middle. The CDR3 has 14 residues. The germline V gene has CDR1 GTSNPN and CDR2 SVGIG (reference sequence). As DNA, the CDR3 is TGTGCCTGGAGTGTACGGAAGGGGCTGGCTGAAGCTTTCTTT. Amino acids: CAWSVRKGLAEAFF. The whole variable domain, remainder taken from reference TRBV30 and TRBJ1-1, is SQTIHQWPATLVQPVGSPLSLECTVEGTSNPNLYWYRQAAGRGLQLLFYSVGIGQISSEVPQNLSASRPQDRQFILSSKKLLLSDSGFYLCAWSVRKGLAEAFFGQGTRLTVV.

The V call is TRBV19, the J call TRBJ1-2, with D possibly being TRBD1 (6 bases). Trimming removed 3 bases at V and 4 bases at J, with 9 bases between. The germline V gene has CDR1 LNHDA and CDR2 SQIVND (reference sequence). This CDR3 has 13 amino acids. The CDR3 nucleotides are TGTGCCAGTAGTATCGGCAGGGGCTATGGCTACACCTTC. This gives the protein CASSIGRGYGYTF. The entire variable domain, with the rest obtained from reference TRBV19 and TRBJ1-2, is as follows: DGGITQSPKYLFRKEGQNVTLSCEQNLNHDAMYWYRQDPGQGLRLIYYSQIVNDFQKGDIAEGYSVSREKKESFPLTVTSAQKNPTAFYLCASSIGRGYGYTFGSGTRLTVV.

The chain uses TRBV5-1 and TRBJ2-7; 8 positions agree with TRBD2. Germline-derived CDR1 and CDR2 are SGHRS and YFSETQ. V was pared by 0 bases and J by 3 bases, with 8 bases of the junction left unmatched. This CDR3 spans 16 amino acids. The CDR3 nucleotides are TGCGCCAGCAGCTTGGGTACTAGCGGTACCGTCTACGAGCAGTACTTC. Translation: CASSLGTSGTVYEQYF. The variable domain in full, completed from reference TRBV5-1 and TRBJ2-7, reads KAGVTQTPRYLIKTRGQQVTLSCSPISGHRSVSWYQQTPGQGLQFLFEYFSETQRNKGNFPGRFSGRQFSNSRSEMNVSTLELGDSALYLCASSLGTSGTVYEQYFGPGTRLTVT.

As to this clone: A junction end diverges from the germline sequence, so it may reflect a read error. The J gene is TRBJ1-2, the V gene TRBV7-7; TRBD1 might be the D (6 bases). The germline V gene encodes CDR1 SSHAT and CDR2 FNYEAQ (reference sequence). CDR3 length: 16 residues. CDR3 residues: CASSLARLGRGGGYTF. CDR3 sequence (DNA): TGTGCTAGCAGCTTAGCTCGTTTGGGCAGGGGCGGTGGCTACACCTTC.

This rearrangement joins TRBV28 to TRBJ2-7; D is unclear. This CDR3 has 14 residues. V lost 1 base and J 3 bases, leaving 10 bases between the germline ends. Germline values: CDR1 MDHEN, CDR2 SYDVKM. The CDR3 region is CASSLYARVYEQYF. The CDR3 region has the DNA TGTGCCAGCAGTTTATATGCTAGAGTCTACGAGCAGTACTTC.

This clone was seen only a few times. V gene TRBV2 combines with J gene TRBJ2-7; TRBD2 matches 10 bases. V shed 7 bases, J shed 3 bases, and the junction held 9 bases outside the gene matches. The CDR3 covers 15 residues. Germline CDR1 SNHLY, CDR2 FYNNEI. CDR3 coding DNA: TGTGCCAGCATTATAGGACTAGCGGCAATCTACGAGCAGTACTTC. Protein: CASIIGLAAIYEQYF.

V gene TRBV5-8 combines with J gene TRBJ2-3, with D perhaps TRBD2 (5 bases). The V gene's germline CDR1 is SGHTS and CDR2 YDEGEE. The V end was cut by 3 bases, the J end by 2 bases, with 10 bases between. The CDR3 is 14 amino acids. CDR3 bases: TGTGCCAGCAGCTACGGGGATTACACAGATACGCAGTATTTT. Protein sequence: CASSYGDYTDTQYF.

This clone has more than one count but fewer than ten. The rearrangement links TRBV7-2 to TRBJ2-5, with 7 bases lining up with TRBD1. The CDR3 consists of 14 residues. J lost 1 base, V lost 3 bases, and 2 bases had no gene match. Germline V gene lookup returns CDR1 SGHTA and CDR2 FQGNSA. CDR3 residues: CASSFYRGQETQYF. CDR3 coding DNA: TGTGCCAGCAGCTTTTACAGGGGCCAAGAGACCCAGTACTTC.

The rearrangement links TRBV28 to TRBJ2-7; 9 positions agree with TRBD2. CDR3 size: 19 residues. Germline CDR1 MDHEN, CDR2 SYDVKM. V was clipped by 4 bases and J by 4 bases; unmatched bases: 20. CDR3 sequence: CASSSYKGASGMGRYEQYF. The CDR3 nucleotides are TGTGCCAGCAGTTCTTACAAGGGGGCTAGCGGGATGGGTCGATACGAGCAGTACTTC.

The table lists this clone with a few counts. This chain joins TRBV10-3 and TRBJ2-7, with 8 bases fitting TRBD2. The CDR3 consists of 14 residues. Germline CDR1 is ENHRY and CDR2 is SYGVKD. Trimming took 4 bases from V and 4 from J; bases not matched to a gene: 6. The CDR3 DNA is TGTGCCATCAGTGCGGGTAGCGGGGAATACGAGCAGTACTTC. Its translation is CAISAGSGEYEQYF.

V is TRBV18 and J is TRBJ2-5; 10 bases fit TRBD1. CDR3 size: 14 residues. Germline values: CDR1 KGHSH, CDR2 LQKENI. V was pared by 0 bases and J by 5 bases, with 0 bases of the junction left unmatched. The CDR3 loop is CASSPPGQGETQYF. The CDR3 bases are TGTGCCAGCTCACCACCGGGACAGGGGGAGACCCAGTACTTC.

The chain recombines TRBV5-1 with TRBJ2-5; D is perhaps TRBD1 (6 bases). Trimming removed 4 bases from V and 5 bases from J, with 15 bases in between. Germline assignment: CDR1 SGHRS and CDR2 YFSETQ. The CDR3 totals 14 residues. The CDR3 DNA follows: TGCGCCAGCAGCCTCCAAAACAGGGTGGAGACCCAGTACTTC. Its protein product is CASSLQNRVETQYF.

V is TRBV15 and J is TRBJ1-5; D is perhaps TRBD1 (5 bases). In germline, CDR1 is LNHNV, CDR2 YYDKDF (reference sequence). Trimming left V 8 bases short and J 6 bases short, with 17 bases between. This CDR3 has 14 residues. CDR3 in DNA: TGTGCCACCGGGGCAGGAAAGTTCGGTCAGCCCCAGCATTTT. As protein: CATGAGKFGQPQHF.

V and J are TRBV4-1 and TRBJ2-7; 8 bases map to TRBD2. Germline V gene sequence: CDR1 MGHRA, CDR2 YSYEKL. CDR3 length equals 16 residues. V shed 0 bases and J 3 bases; nucleotides not matched to a gene: 7. The CDR3 DNA reads TGCGCCAGCAGCCAAGAAAGTGGACTAGCATTCTACGAGCAGTACTTC. Protein sequence: CASSQESGLAFYEQYF.

This chain uses TRBV6-6 with TRBJ2-7, with D possibly TRBD1 on 6 matching bases. The CDR3 covers 16 residues. The V gene's germline CDR1 is MNHNY and CDR2 SVGAGI (reference sequence). V was shortened by 5 bases and J by 2 bases, with 19 bases between the two germline ends. This CDR3 reads CASSGLWGQVTYEQYF. The CDR3 DNA sequence: TGTGCCAGCAGTGGGTTATGGGGGCAGGTGACCTACGAGCAGTACTTC.

The chain joins TRBV2 to TRBJ2-2; 9 bases map to TRBD1. Germline-derived CDR1 and CDR2 are SNHLY and FYNNEI. The CDR3 sequence is 16 residues long. V was pared by 3 bases and J by 6 bases, with 8 bases of the junction left unmatched. CDR3 loop: CASSEEGTGRAGELFF. In DNA form, the CDR3 reads TGTGCCAGCAGTGAGGAGGGGACAGGGAGGGCCGGGGAGCTGTTTTTT. The full variable domain, rest sourced from reference TRBV2 and TRBJ2-2, is EPEVTQTPSHQVTQMGQEVILRCVPISNHLYFYWYRQILGQKVEFLVSFYNNEISEKSEIFDDQFSVERPDGSNFTLKIRSTKLEDSAMYFCASSEEGTGRAGELFFGEGSRLTVL.

The rearrangement joins TRBV14 to TRBJ1-2; TRBD1 matches at 7 bases. Trimming removed 6 bases from V and 2 bases from J; junction bases left unmatched: 3. Germline assignment: CDR1 SGHDN and CDR2 FVKESK. The CDR3 spans 13 residues. The CDR3 coding sequence is TGTGCCAGCAGGAAGACAGGGAACTATGGCTACACCTTC. Translated: CASRKTGNYGYTF. Using reference TRBV14 and TRBJ1-2 for the parts outside the CDR3, the full variable domain is EAGVTQFPSHSVIEKGQTVTLRCDPISGHDNLYWYRRVMGKEIKFLLHFVKESKQDESGMPNNRFLAERTGGTYSTLKVQPAELEDSGVYFCASRKTGNYGYTFGSGTRLTVV.

This clone was detected only a few times. The chain combines TRBV15 with TRBJ2-7; D is undetermined. This CDR3 is 13 amino acids long. Germline values: CDR1 LNHNV, CDR2 YYDKDF (reference sequence). The ends were cut back, 8 bases at V and 0 bases at J, with 11 bases in the middle. The CDR3 DNA is TGTGCCACCTCGACTTTTAGCTCCTACGAGCAGTACTTC. Its protein is CATSTFSSYEQYF.

This clone was observed a handful of times. The rearrangement joins TRBV6-5 to TRBJ2-3; no clear D. CDR1 is MNHEY, CDR2 SVGAGI, per germline. Trimming took 2 bases from V and 6 from J, leaving 6 bases between them. The CDR3 has 12 amino acids. CDR3 bases: TGTGCCAGCAGTTACGGTAGCGATACGCAGTATTTT. It translates to CASSYGSDTQYF.

This clone was found a few times. The rearrangement joins TRBV5-6 to TRBJ2-7; TRBD1 aligns across 7 bases. The CDR3 is 14 residues long. V shed 4 bases and J 0 bases; nucleotides not matched to a gene: 4. Germline V gene lookup returns CDR1 SGHDT and CDR2 YYEEEE. CDR3 loop: CASSLRDSSYEQYF. Written as DNA, the CDR3 is TGTGCCAGCAGCCTCAGGGACAGCTCCTACGAGCAGTACTTC.

The chain couples TRBV29-1 to TRBJ1-1; unclear D gene. Germline CDR1 is SQVTM and CDR2 is ANQGSEA. The CDR3 consists of 12 residues. The CDR3 spells CRVGALNTEAFF. CDR3 coding DNA: TGCAGGGTCGGAGCATTGAACACTGAAGCTTTCTTT.

The V and J genes are TRBV5-1 and TRBJ2-1; the match to TRBD2 covers 13 bases. The CDR3 has 15 amino acids. Germline loops: CDR1 SGHRS, CDR2 YFSETQ. V gave up 2 bases and J gave up 7 bases; unmatched junction bases: 3. The CDR3 loop reads CASSFTGLAGNEQFF. The CDR3, as DNA: TGCGCCAGCAGCTTTACGGGACTAGCGGGAAATGAGCAGTTCTTC. Full variable domain (remainder filled in from reference TRBV5-1 and TRBJ2-1): KAGVTQTPRYLIKTRGQQVTLSCSPISGHRSVSWYQQTPGQGLQFLFEYFSETQRNKGNFPGRFSGRQFSNSRSEMNVSTLELGDSALYLCASSFTGLAGNEQFFGPGTRLTVL.

The chain is built from TRBV5-1 and TRBJ1-1; 8 bases are a match to TRBD1. The CDR3 is 16 amino acids. Trimming took 3 bases from V and 1 from J; bases not matched to a gene: 8. The germline V gene encodes CDR1 SGHRS and CDR2 YFSETQ. For the CDR3, the DNA is TGCGCCAGCAGCTCGCCCAGGGGGCCGGGGAACACTGAAGCTTTCTTT. Translating it yields CASSSPRGPGNTEAFF.

This clone was seen a handful of times. The chain joins TRBV28 to TRBJ2-6, with unresolved D. The V end was cut by 4 bases, the J end by 1 base, with 11 bases between. Germline V gene sequence: CDR1 MDHEN, CDR2 SYDVKM. The CDR3 runs to 16 residues. The CDR3 nucleotides read TGTGCCAGCAGTTGGGCCGCCGAGTCTGGGGCCAACGTCCTGACTTTC. Its translation: CASSWAAESGANVLTF.

This clone came up a few times. This chain joins TRBV2 and TRBJ1-3, with D hard to call. The germline V gene encodes CDR1 SNHLY and CDR2 FYNNEI. Trimming removed 6 bases from V and 4 bases from J, with 13 bases in between. The CDR3 sequence is 14 residues long. The CDR3 DNA follows: TGTGCCAGCAGAAACGAGTTGGGCGGAAACACCATATATTTT. Residues: CASRNELGGNTIYF.

This chain joins TRBV18 and TRBJ2-1; the match to TRBD2 covers 7 bases. This CDR3 is built from 15 residues. CDR1 KGHSH and CDR2 LQKENI come from the germline V gene. The trim removed 3 bases at V and 5 bases at J, leaving 7 bases unmatched. CDR3 residues: CASSPRSGINNEQFF. CDR3 DNA sequence: TGTGCCAGCTCACCCAGGAGCGGGATTAACAATGAGCAGTTCTTC.

Only a few counts were recorded for this clone. The chain uses TRBV7-2 and TRBJ1-5; D unclear. The CDR3 loop spans 18 amino acids. The germline V gene has CDR1 SGHTA and CDR2 FQGNSA. Trimming removed 4 bases from V and 4 bases from J, with 23 bases in between. CDR3 DNA sequence: TGTGCCAGCAGCTGGCAGCAGATGGGAGGAGGAGGGAATCAGCCCCAGCATTTT. Amino acids: CASSWQQMGGGGNQPQHF.